This T cell receptor beta chain was obtained from a study of PD-L1 blockade in urothelial cancer. For the study at large: Males with bladder-origin urothelial cancer constituted about 90% of the roughly 30 patients. Timepoints chosen for blood analysis were 3 weeks (second dose) and 6 weeks after treatment start. Blood samples had a median of 141,255 T cells.

Data came from immunoSEQ multiplex PCR; TCRdb stores just in-frame clones and leaves some out. This repertoire shows about 63,000 clones, roughly 76% found once; its top ten account for roughly 5%. Time point noted: pretreatment peripheral blood. Germline lookup yields CDR1 SNHLY and CDR2 FYNNEI. V was pared by 6 bases and J by 10 bases, with 14 bases of the junction left unmatched. The CDR3 totals 15 residues. This TCR was sampled from a man in his 70s with urothelial cancer. The rearrangement links TRBV2 to TRBJ2-1; 8 bases agree with TRBD2. The starting material was PBMCs, obtained around atezolizumab (anti-PD-L1) treatment. The CDR3, as DNA: TGTGCCAGCAGCGGTGCCGGGACTAGGTATCAGGAGCAGTTCTTC. As protein: CASSGAGTRYQEQFF.